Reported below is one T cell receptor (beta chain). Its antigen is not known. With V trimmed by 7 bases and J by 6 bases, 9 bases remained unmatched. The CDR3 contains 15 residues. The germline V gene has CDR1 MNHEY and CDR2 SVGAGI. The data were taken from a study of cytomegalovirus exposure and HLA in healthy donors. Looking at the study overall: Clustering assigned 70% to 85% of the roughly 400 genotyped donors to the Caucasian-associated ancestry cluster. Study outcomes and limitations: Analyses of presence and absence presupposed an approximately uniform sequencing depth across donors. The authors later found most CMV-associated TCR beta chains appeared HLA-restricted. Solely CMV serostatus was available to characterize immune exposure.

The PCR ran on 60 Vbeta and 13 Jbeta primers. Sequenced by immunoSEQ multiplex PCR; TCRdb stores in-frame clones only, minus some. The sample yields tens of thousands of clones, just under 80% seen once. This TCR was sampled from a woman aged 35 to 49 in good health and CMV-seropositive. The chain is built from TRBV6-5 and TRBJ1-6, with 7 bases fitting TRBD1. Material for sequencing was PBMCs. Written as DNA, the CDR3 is TGTGCCAGCAACCCTAGACAGGGAAGTAATTCACCCCTCCACTTT. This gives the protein CASNPRQGSNSPLHF.